Shown below are 21 T cell receptor beta chains from a single sample sequenced in a study of identical twins. TCRdb fed the 5' RACE reads into MiXCR, producing one record per CDR3 protein. Here the sample spans a few hundred thousand distinct CDR3 sequences, 9.5% to 10% being singletons. The same data also contributed to another study, on yellow fever vaccine responses in identical twins.

Material for sequencing was PBMCs. Receptors originate from a woman between 18 and 30 years old in good health.

The chain is built from TRBV5-1 and TRBJ2-2; TRBD1 matches at 7 bases. Germline V gene lookup returns CDR1 SGHRS and CDR2 YFSETQ. The junction had 6 bases not matched to a gene; V was cut back by 4 bases and J by 3 bases. This CDR3 is 15 amino acids long. CDR3 in amino acids: CASSPWTGHTGELFF. The CDR3 DNA is TGCGCCAGCAGCCCATGGACAGGACACACCGGGGAGCTGTTTTTT.

This clonotype was seen more than once but under ten times. The chain recombines TRBV4-3 with TRBJ2-3; 14 nucleotides match TRBD2. Germline-derived CDR1 and CDR2 are LGHNA and YSLEER. This CDR3 is built from 17 residues. With 1 base clipped from V and 6 bases from J, the junction kept 6 bases outside the gene matches. The CDR3 here is CASSQAWTSGRRDTQYF. DNA for the CDR3: TGCGCCAGCAGCCAAGCTTGGACTAGCGGGAGGAGGGATACGCAGTATTTT.

This chain uses TRBV11-3 with TRBJ2-5, with a possible D match to TRBD2 (7 bases). CDR1 SGHNT and CDR2 YENEEA come from the germline V gene. The CDR3 extends over 16 amino acids. V dropped 0 bases and J dropped 4 bases, with 15 bases sitting between them. The CDR3 DNA reads as TGTGCCAGCAGCTTAGATTGGTCGGGGGGCGGAGAGACCCAGTACTTC. This sequence encodes CASSLDWSGGGETQYF.

A few counts support this clonotype. The rearrangement joins TRBV18 to TRBJ2-3; TRBD1 aligns across 7 bases. J gave up 3 bases and V 8 bases, and 5 bases lay outside the gene matches. The CDR3 length is 13 residues. The V gene's germline CDR1 is KGHSH and CDR2 LQKENI. CDR3 sequence (DNA): TGTGCCAGCGGACCGGGACAGACAGATACGCAGTATTTT. This encodes CASGPGQTDTQYF.

This chain connects TRBV10-2 to TRBJ2-7; D ambiguous. Germline V gives CDR1 WSHSY, CDR2 SAAADI. This CDR3 is 14 amino acids long. The V and J ends lost 0 bases and 6 bases respectively, with 12 bases between them. CDR3 amino acids: CASSESPPNPEQYF. Written as DNA, the CDR3 is TGCGCCAGCAGTGAGTCGCCGCCTAACCCCGAGCAGTACTTC.

This clonotype was seen a few times. The chain is built from TRBV25-1 and TRBJ2-7; D ambiguous. CDR3 length: 14 amino acids. The V end was cut by 5 bases, the J end by 0 bases, with 11 bases between. Germline-derived CDR1 and CDR2 are MGHDK and SYGVNS. The CDR3 nucleotides are TGTGCCAGCAGTCCGACCCCGAGCTCCTACGAGCAGTACTTC. It is translated as CASSPTPSSYEQYF.

At least ten counts were recorded for this clonotype. The rearrangement uses TRBV7-9 and TRBJ1-1; 11 bases fit TRBD1. Germline loops: CDR1 SEHNR, CDR2 FQNEAQ (reference sequence). The CDR3 has 17 amino acids. V lost 4 bases, J lost 5 bases, and 12 bases stayed unmatched. Here the CDR3 reads CASSSPRDRGIATEAFF. As DNA, the CDR3 is TGTGCCAGCAGCTCCCCCCGGGACAGGGGGATAGCGACTGAAGCTTTCTTT.

This clonotype came up a few times. The rearrangement joins TRBV5-1 to TRBJ2-3; D is possibly TRBD2 (7 bases). Per germline, CDR1 SGHRS and CDR2 YFSETQ. The length of the CDR3 is 14 residues. Trimming stripped 1 base from V and 4 bases from J, with 10 bases between. Here the CDR3 DNA reads TGCGCCAGCAGCTTGTGGGGGGGCTCAGATACGCAGTATTTT. Translating gives CASSLWGGSDTQYF.

This clonotype was seen repeatedly, ten times or more. The CDR3 bases are TGTGCCAGCTCATCCGGACAGGCGAACACCGGGGAGCTGTTTTTT. As protein: CASSSGQANTGELFF. The chain combines TRBV7-2 with TRBJ2-2, with 7 bases identical to TRBD1. This CDR3 contains 15 residues. V trimming: 8 bases; J trimming: 0 bases; junction bases outside the gene matches: 6. Per germline, CDR1 SGHTA and CDR2 FQGNSA.

This clonotype came up a few times. The V gene is TRBV20-1, the J gene TRBJ1-4; 10 bases align to TRBD1. Germline V gene sequence: CDR1 DFQATT, CDR2 SNEGSKA (reference sequence). This CDR3 contains 14 residues. With V trimmed by 6 bases and J by 7 bases, 8 bases remained unmatched. CDR3 region: CSAIRGQGGEKLFF. In nucleotides, the CDR3 is TGCAGTGCAATTCGTGGACAGGGGGGTGAAAAACTGTTTTTT.

The V call is TRBV28, the J call TRBJ1-3; 7 bases are a match to TRBD1. The CDR3 covers 15 residues. J lost 4 bases, V lost 5 bases, and 8 bases had no gene match. Germline V gene data show CDR1 as MDHEN and CDR2 as SYDVKM. CDR3 sequence reads: CASSRGTAVGNTIYF. CDR3 nucleotides: TGTGCCAGCAGTAGGGGGACAGCGGTAGGAAACACCATATATTTT.

Ten or more counts support this clonotype. The chain employs TRBV11-3 and TRBJ2-2; D ambiguous. The CDR3 totals 13 residues. V was shortened by 2 bases and J by 7 bases, with 8 bases between the two germline ends. Germline CDR1 and CDR2: SGHNT and YENEEA. The CDR3 DNA is TGTGCCAGCAGCTTAAGAAGGGTCGGGGAGCTGTTTTTT. Its translation: CASSLRRVGELFF.

This clonotype was seen more than once but under ten times. V usage is TRBV7-2 and J usage is TRBJ2-3; tentatively, D is TRBD1 (5 bases). Between the trimmed V and J ends, which lost 6 bases and 4 bases, there was a span of 17 bases. CDR1 and CDR2 from the germline V gene are SGHTA and FQGNSA. The CDR3 covers 15 residues. Here the CDR3 reads CASRRNGASADTQYF. The DNA for the CDR3 is TGTGCCAGCAGACGTAATGGGGCCAGTGCAGATACGCAGTATTTT.

This clonotype was recorded a few times. The V and J genes are TRBV3-1 and TRBJ2-5; D unclear. V lost 1 base, J lost 8 bases, and 8 bases lay in between. Germline values: CDR1 LGHDT, CDR2 YNNKEL (reference sequence). The CDR3 sequence is 12 residues long. The CDR3 nucleotides read TGTGCCAGCAGCCAAGTTAAGGGCACCCAGTACTTC. Translation: CASSQVKGTQYF.

The V and J genes are TRBV7-2 and TRBJ2-3; the D is unclear. Germline loops: CDR1 SGHTA, CDR2 FQGNSA. V lost 6 bases to trimming and J lost 1 base, with 17 bases between them. This CDR3 is built from 16 residues. In nucleotides, the CDR3 is TGTGCCAGCAGTCTCTTGTGGGGTAAGGGCACAGATACGCAGTATTTT. Amino acid sequence: CASSLLWGKGTDTQYF.

The rearrangement joins TRBV28 to TRBJ2-1; the D is unclear. Trimming removed 6 bases at V and 0 bases at J, with 15 bases between. Per the germline V gene, CDR1 is MDHEN and CDR2 is SYDVKM. The CDR3 extends over 16 amino acids. CDR3 sequence (DNA): TGTGCCAGCAGCGCGCCCCGAGCCGTCTCCTACAATGAGCAGTTCTTC. Translated, it gives CASSAPRAVSYNEQFF.

This clonotype was found a few times. DNA for the CDR3: TGTGCCAGCAGCCAAGAATGGGGAGAGACCCAGTACTTC. This encodes CASSQEWGETQYF. The chain links TRBV3-1 to TRBJ2-5, with D hard to call. The germline V and J ends were trimmed by 0 bases and 4 bases, with 6 bases remaining between them. Germline V CDR1 and CDR2: LGHDT, YNNKEL (reference sequence). The CDR3 is 13 amino acids.

This clonotype was counted ten times or more. This chain links TRBV3-1 with TRBJ1-5; TRBD1 might be the D (6 bases). The CDR3 loop spans 14 amino acids. The V gene lost 4 bases and the J gene lost 7 bases, with 14 bases spanning the gap. Per germline, CDR1 LGHDT and CDR2 YNNKEL (reference sequence). CDR3 residues: CASSLQGWGQPQHF. The CDR3 DNA sequence: TGTGCCAGCAGCCTTCAGGGGTGGGGACAGCCCCAGCATTTT.

This clonotype has ten or more counts. This rearrangement joins TRBV3-1 to TRBJ2-7; TRBD1 aligns across 7 bases. The V gene end was trimmed by 4 bases and the J gene end by 8 bases; junction bases not matched to a gene: 17. Germline values: CDR1 LGHDT, CDR2 YNNKEL (reference sequence). This CDR3 is 16 amino acids long. The CDR3 region is CASSLGGATGFGKQYF. The CDR3 bases are TGTGCCAGCAGCCTAGGGGGCGCAACTGGTTTCGGTAAGCAGTACTTC.

This clonotype has a count of ten or more. The genes are TRBV6-1 and TRBJ2-3; unclear D gene. Deletions cut 7 bases from V and 5 bases from J, with 16 bases between. Germline-derived CDR1 and CDR2 are MNHNS and SASEGT. CDR3 length equals 14 residues. The CDR3 reads CASIEARGGDTQYF. The CDR3 DNA reads TGTGCCAGCATCGAGGCTAGAGGCGGAGATACGCAGTATTTT.

V usage is TRBV7-9 and J usage is TRBJ2-1; weak D call: TRBD2 (6 bases). CDR1 and CDR2 (germline): SEHNR, FQNEAQ (reference sequence). The ends were cut back, 0 bases at V and 2 bases at J, with 11 bases in the middle. The CDR3 consists of 16 residues. The CDR3 loop is CASSLAGTRTYNEQFF. The CDR3 DNA reads as TGTGCCAGCAGCTTAGCCGGGACTCGGACCTACAATGAGCAGTTCTTC.